A single sample is the source of the 2 T cell receptor beta chains below, sequenced in a study of T-cell memory formation after mild COVID-19. Each CDR3 protein gets one entry after TCRdb re-called the 5' RACE reads with MiXCR. The sample has 150,000 to 200,000 distinct CDR3 sequences; around 13% are singletons. The sample was PBMCs or a T cell subset sorted from them (not recorded which). The receptors here all came from an adult woman who had mild COVID-19 (a few samples of this study predate the infection). Cell type and time point are not known.

This clonotype has only a few counts. The V and J genes are TRBV10-3 and TRBJ2-7; no definite D call. Trimming pared 5 bases from V and 5 bases from J, leaving 10 bases between. Looked up from germline, CDR1 is ENHRY and CDR2 is SYGVKD. This CDR3 has 12 amino acids. The CDR3 protein is CAISQISHEQYF. The CDR3, as DNA: TGTGCCATCAGTCAGATTTCCCACGAGCAGTACTTC.

This clonotype was seen a handful of times. At one boundary the junction diverges from the germline segment, which might be a read error. This sequence joins TRBV7-7 and TRBJ2-3; maybe TRBD1 (6 bases). Germline V lookup: CDR1 SSHAT, CDR2 FNYEAQ (reference sequence). CDR3 length equals 13 residues. CDR3 DNA: TGTGCTAGCAGCTTGACAGGAGCAGATACGCAGTATTTT. As protein: CASSLTGADTQYF.